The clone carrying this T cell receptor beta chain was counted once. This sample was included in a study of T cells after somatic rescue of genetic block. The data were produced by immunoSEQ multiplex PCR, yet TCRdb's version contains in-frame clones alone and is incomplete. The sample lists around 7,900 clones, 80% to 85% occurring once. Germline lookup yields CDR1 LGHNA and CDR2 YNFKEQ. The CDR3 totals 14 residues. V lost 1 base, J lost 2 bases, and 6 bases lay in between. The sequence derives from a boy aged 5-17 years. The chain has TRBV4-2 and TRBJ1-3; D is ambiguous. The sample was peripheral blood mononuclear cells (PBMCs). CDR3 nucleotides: TGTGCCAGCAGCCAAGCAGGAACTGGAAACACCATATATTTT. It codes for CASSQAGTGNTIYF.